A single sample is the source of the 4 T cell receptor beta chains below, sequenced in a study of resident and recirculating memory T cells in vitiligo. The protocol was immunoSEQ multiplex PCR, while the TCRdb copy is restricted to in-frame clones and leaves out a portion. The table has roughly 76,000 clones, more than 85% seen once. The material sequenced was blood. Receptors originate from a male donor with vitiligo.

The V and J genes are TRBV18 and TRBJ1-1; D might be TRBD1 (5 bases). This CDR3 contains 15 residues. Trimming shortened V by 4 bases and J by 1 base, and 13 bases separated the two germline ends. CDR1 and CDR2 from the germline V gene are KGHSH and LQKENI. CDR3 nucleotide sequence: TGTGCCAGCTCACTCCCGTCGGGGGAGAACACTGAAGCTTTCTTT. Its protein product is CASSLPSGENTEAFF. Supplemented by reference TRBV18 and TRBJ1-1, the full variable domain reads NAGVMQNPRHLVRRRGQEARLRCSPMKGHSHVYWYRQLPEEGLKFMVYLQKENIIDESGMPKERFSAEFPKEGPSILRIQQVVRGDSAAYFCASSLPSGENTEAFFGQGTRLTVV.

This clone was counted between two and nine times. The chain joins TRBV5-1 to TRBJ1-1, with 9 bases matching TRBD1. The CDR3 contains 17 residues. V shed 0 bases and J 1 base; nucleotides not matched to a gene: 7. Looked up from germline, CDR1 is SGHRS and CDR2 is YFSETQ. CDR3 sequence reads: CASSLVQGTGRNTEAFF. The DNA of the CDR3 is TGCGCCAGCAGCTTGGTGCAAGGGACAGGGAGGAACACTGAAGCTTTCTTT.

The rearrangement uses TRBV5-1 and TRBJ1-3; no reliable D call. The CDR3 extends over 16 amino acids. V was trimmed by 0 bases and J by 0 bases, leaving 10 bases between them. Germline V gene sequence: CDR1 SGHRS, CDR2 YFSETQ. CDR3 sequence: CASSLATASSGNTIYF. CDR3 coding DNA: TGCGCCAGCAGCTTGGCCACTGCTAGCTCTGGAAACACCATATATTTT.

The J gene is TRBJ2-1, the V gene TRBV7-2; 8 bases map to TRBD2. This CDR3 is 15 amino acids long. J lost 0 bases, V lost 5 bases, and 3 bases had no gene match. Germline V CDR1 and CDR2: SGHTA, FQGNSA. The CDR3 spells CASSPSGGSYNEQFF. The CDR3 DNA reads TGTGCCAGCAGCCCAAGCGGGGGCTCCTACAATGAGCAGTTCTTC.